This T cell receptor (beta chain) was recovered during a study of cytomegalovirus exposure and HLA in healthy donors (dated by TCRdb to 2016 to 2017). Context from the whole study: A later analysis indicated that the roughly 130 validation repertoires were generated on the platform also employed for the 700 or so repertoires of the first cohort. The study aimed to test whether signatures of past pathogen exposure could be identified by cataloging public T cell receptors. In addition to the first cohort of about 650 subjects, a separate validation cohort of 120 different subjects was used. To predict cytomegalovirus infection status, the study brought together high-throughput TCR immunosequencing, statistical association of individual TCRs with disease status, and machine learning.

The donors belonged to the validation cohort of 120 subjects, which was separate from the roughly 700-subject first cohort. The paper as a whole reports these results and caveats: According to the authors, the approach could potentially be generalized to other disease states and immunological phenotypes. A total of around 150 TCR beta chains were listed by the study as associated with cytomegalovirus. In a later analysis, TCRs clustered in the first cohort were found to also tend to co-occur in the roughly 120 validation repertoires, with approximately 95% of cluster scores above 0. A few of the identified cytomegalovirus-associated TCR beta chains were confirmed in vitro to be specific for cytomegalovirus antigens. Cytomegalovirus status was reported to be diagnosed by the classifier with high specificity and sensitivity in both the original and validation cohorts. A later analysis had no HLA typing for the validation cohort, so co-occurrence there was scored across all 130 or so repertoires. While some public TCRs were present in many individuals, most TCR sequences turned up only very rarely across donors.

This clone was recorded a few times. No antigen is known for it. No qualities accompany the bases; no much larger clone lies one base away. Libraries were constructed by the immunoSEQ multiplex PCR assay. As for the original processing: To diagnose cytomegalovirus status from the catalog of TCR beta chain sequences, a statistical classification framework was built. Imported from immuneACCESS, the table was reduced by TCRdb to in-frame sequences with V and J called. These copies leave out some clones; in studies compared against another copy, an unresolved V gene accounts for under half, and the cause of the remainder is not known. The D gene and trimming were derived from the DNA, and the V and J assignments and clone size from that table. The sample table shows around 150,000 clones, and approximately 90% are seen once. The ten largest clones take up 0.55% to 0.8% of the sample. The CDR3 spans 11 residues, from the cysteine through the phenylalanine. Of the read, only the CDR3 DNA is kept; its 33 bases are in frame from base 1. V sheds 4 bases and J sheds 4 bases, leaving 7 bases between their ends. Per the germline V gene (reference sequence), GTSNPN is the CDR1 and SVGIG is the CDR2.

The source material was PBMCs. Recombination linked TRBV30 to TRBJ2-5; there is no confident call for the D gene. The receptor was derived from a man aged 18 to 30 in good health and CMV-seronegative. The CDR3: CAWMVGETQYF. Read as DNA, the sequence is TGTGCCTGGATGGTCGGAGAGACCCAGTACTTC. Beyond the CDR3, the reference TRBV30 and TRBJ2-5 genes provide the residues; the full variable domain reads: SQTIHQWPATLVQPVGSPLSLECTVEGTSNPNLYWYRQAAGRGLQLLFYSVGIGQISSEVPQNLSASRPQDRQFILSSKKLLLSDSGFYLCAWMVGETQYFGPGTRLLVL.